These 10 T cell receptor beta chains were all obtained from the same sample, sequenced in a study of vaccination and CD4 T cells after COVID-19. Their cognate antigens are unknown. Cultured CD4+ T cell DNA underwent sequencing with the Oncomine TCR Beta short-read assay. The genomic DNA was obtained from cultured CD4+ T cells by extraction with the QIAamp micro DNA kit. TCRdb re-analysed the PCR reads in MiXCR, keeping a single row per CDR3 protein. The data show 9,100 or so distinct CDR3 sequences, more than 25% seen once. Sample treatment: roughly 11-day PBMC culture with coronavirus spike peptide pools or control peptides (ViraFEST assay). Pre-COVID-19 pandemic sampling (2011-2018) yielded the unexposed donor's CD4+ T cells. The material sequenced was CD4+ T cells from blood, cultured in vitro. The receptor source for this set is a human donor in good health.

This clonotype was seen only once. The chain joins TRBV6-4 to TRBJ2-1; D assignment may be TRBD1 or TRBD2 (6 bases each). Looked up from germline, CDR1 is MRHNA and CDR2 is SNTAGT. Deletions cut 3 bases from V and 10 bases from J, with 16 bases between. This CDR3 is 14 amino acids long. The CDR3 loop reads CASSERLGGGEQFF. The CDR3 coding sequence is TGTGCCAGCAGTGAGAGGCTAGGAGGGGGGGAGCAGTTCTTC.

This clonotype showed up just a few times. The chain uses TRBV19 and TRBJ1-1; maybe TRBD1 (6 bases). V was trimmed by 4 bases and J by 1 base, leaving 13 bases between them. Germline loops: CDR1 LNHDA, CDR2 SQIVND (reference sequence). The CDR3 runs 15 residues. CDR3 in amino acids: CASSTHRVENTEAFF. The CDR3 nucleotides read TGTGCCAGTAGTACGCACAGGGTAGAGAACACTGAAGCTTTCTTT. The variable domain in full, completed from reference TRBV19 and TRBJ1-1, reads DGGITQSPKYLFRKEGQNVTLSCEQNLNHDAMYWYRQDPGQGLRLIYYSQIVNDFQKGDIAEGYSVSREKKESFPLTVTSAQKNPTAFYLCASSTHRVENTEAFFGQGTRLTVV.

In its sample, this clonotype was seen a few times. The chain recombines TRBV7-3 with TRBJ2-3, with TRBD1 matching over 7 bases. The V gene end was trimmed by 6 bases and the J gene end by 4 bases; junction bases not matched to a gene: 10. Germline V gene data show CDR1 as SGHTA and CDR2 as FQGTGA. This CDR3 spans 15 amino acids. DNA of the CDR3: TGTGCCAGCAGTTCCCACCCCGGGACAGCAGATACGCAGTATTTT. This encodes CASSSHPGTADTQYF.

The chain is built from TRBV7-3 and TRBJ2-7; D is unclear. The CDR3 is 14 residues long. The germline V gene has CDR1 SGHTA and CDR2 FQGTGA. V was cut by 2 bases and J by 4 bases, with 12 bases left in between. The CDR3 reads CASSLRPGFYEQYF. The CDR3 DNA is TGTGCCAGCAGCTTACGTCCTGGGTTTTACGAGCAGTACTTC. The variable domain in full, completed from reference TRBV7-3 and TRBJ2-7, reads GAGVSQTPSNKVTEKGKYVELRCDPISGHTALYWYRQSLGQGPEFLIYFQGTGAADDSGLPNDRFFAVRPEGSVSTLKIQRTERGDSAVYLCASSLRPGFYEQYFGPGTRLTVT.

This clonotype was detected a few times. The V and J genes are TRBV19 and TRBJ1-5, with D perhaps matching TRBD1 (5 bases). CDR3 length equals 16 residues. V lost 7 bases and J 3 bases, leaving 19 bases between the germline ends. The V gene's germline CDR1 is LNHDA and CDR2 SQIVND (reference sequence). The CDR3: CASNSARWGNNQPQHF. CDR3 sequence (DNA): TGTGCCAGTAACTCCGCGAGATGGGGGAACAATCAGCCCCAGCATTTT. Full variable domain (remainder filled in from reference TRBV19 and TRBJ1-5): DGGITQSPKYLFRKEGQNVTLSCEQNLNHDAMYWYRQDPGQGLRLIYYSQIVNDFQKGDIAEGYSVSREKKESFPLTVTSAQKNPTAFYLCASNSARWGNNQPQHFGDGTRLSIL.

In its sample, this clonotype was seen a few times. The J gene is TRBJ2-3, the V gene TRBV2; 12 nucleotides agree with TRBD2. V was clipped by 3 bases and J by 0 bases; unmatched bases: 1. From germline, CDR1 is SNHLY and CDR2 FYNNEI. The CDR3 length is 16 residues. The CDR3 sequence: CASSDGTSGSTDTQYF. As DNA, the CDR3 is TGTGCCAGCAGTGATGGGACTAGCGGGAGCACAGATACGCAGTATTTT. The variable domain in full, with the rest retrieved from reference TRBV2 and TRBJ2-3, is EPEVTQTPSHQVTQMGQEVILRCVPISNHLYFYWYRQILGQKVEFLVSFYNNEISEKSEIFDDQFSVERPDGSNFTLKIRSTKLEDSAMYFCASSDGTSGSTDTQYFGPGTRLTVL.

This clonotype is categorized as medium-sized. The J gene is TRBJ1-2, the V gene TRBV20-1; unclear D gene. V lost 0 bases and J 8 bases, leaving 10 bases between the germline ends. Per germline, CDR1 DFQATT and CDR2 SNEGSKA (reference sequence). This CDR3 has 12 amino acids. CDR3 nucleotide sequence: TGCAGTGCTAGAGAGACTAGCAGGGGCTACACCTTC. Its translation: CSARETSRGYTF.

In its sample, this clonotype was seen once. The V call is TRBV7-6, the J call TRBJ2-1; a possible D gene is TRBD2 (5 bases). The CDR3 contains 15 residues. The germline gives CDR1 SGHVS, CDR2 FNYEAQ. V shed 7 bases and J shed 5 bases, with 18 bases lying between them. The CDR3 bases are TGTGCCAGCACCCGTGGAGGTAGGAGAAACAATGAGCAGTTCTTC. This codes for CASTRGGRRNNEQFF.

The sample holds a few counts of this clonotype. V usage is TRBV20-1 and J usage is TRBJ2-7, with TRBD2 identical over 7 bases. Germline V gives CDR1 DFQATT, CDR2 SNEGSKA (reference sequence). There are 15 residues in the CDR3. V lost 0 bases to trimming and J lost 5 bases; unmatched junction nucleotides: 10. DNA for the CDR3: TGCAGTGCTAGAGATGCGGGAGCTGGTTGGAACGAGCAGTACTTC. Translated, it gives CSARDAGAGWNEQYF.

The chain joins TRBV20-1 to TRBJ1-5; the D is unclear. Germline loops: CDR1 DFQATT, CDR2 SNEGSKA (reference sequence). V lost 2 bases and J lost 4, with 15 bases in between. This CDR3 region has 15 residues. DNA of the CDR3: TGCAGTGCTAGACAGGTGATTAGTAAGAATCAGCCCCAGCATTTT. This gives the protein CSARQVISKNQPQHF.